The 4 T cell receptor gamma chains presented below share a single source sample, sequenced in a study of γδ T cells in repeated Plasmodium falciparum infection. TCRdb re-processed the multiplex PCR reads via CATT. The table shows 25,000 to 35,000 gamma-chain clones, with 1.4% occurring only once. Flow sorting of PBMC yielded separate Vgamma9/Vdelta2+ and Vdelta2-negative gammadelta T cell populations for bulk repertoire analysis. Sequencing input: gamma-delta T cells from blood. The receptors derive from a pool of human donors (malaria-infected and uninfected, not separated).

At least ten counts were recorded for this clone. The protein that TCRdb holds for this DNA derives from a much larger clone and differs from the translated DNA at residue 11, which likely indicates a read error; the protein shown here is translated from the DNA. TRGV2 is the V gene, and the J gene was not called. The CDR3 sequence is 13 residues long. Germline loops: CDR1 EGSNGY, CDR2 YDSYNSKV. The CDR3, as DNA: TGTGCCACCTGGGACGGATTTTATTATAAGGAACTCTTT. Translating it yields CATWDGFYYKELF.

This clone was seen at least ten times. The chain is built from TRGV8 and TRGJ1 or TRGJ2. Looked up from germline, CDR1 is VENAVY and CDR2 is YDSYNSRV. The CDR3 loop spans 14 amino acids. V lost 4 bases, J lost 1 base, and 7 bases stayed unmatched. CDR3 in amino acids: CATWEVSNYYKKLF. CDR3 in DNA: TGTGCCACCTGGGAGGTCTCTAATTATTATAAGAAACTCTTT.

Of note for this clone: This likely traces to a read error, being one base from a far larger clone. This same CDR3 is encoded by further DNA sequences in the sample. The chain has TRGV9 and TRGJP1. TCRdb does not report a J gene; here it was assigned by matching the DNA to germline references. The CDR3 is 13 residues long. The germline CDR1 and CDR2 sequences are GITISATS and ISYDGTV (reference sequence). V lost 2 bases, J lost 9 bases, and 6 bases stayed unmatched. In nucleotides, the CDR3 is TGTGCCTTGTGGGAGGCGCCGAGTTGGTTCAAGATATTT. It encodes CALWEAPSWFKIF.

This clone was counted at least ten times. This chain links TRGV4 with TRGJP1. The CDR3 spans 17 residues. Germline CDR1 EGSTGY, CDR2 YDSYTSSV. Losses at the gene ends were 1 base for V and 0 bases for J; bases not matched to a gene: 8. The CDR3 loop is CATWDGRGDTTGWFKIF. The CDR3 bases are TGTGCCACCTGGGATGGAAGAGGGGATACCACTGGTTGGTTCAAGATATTT.